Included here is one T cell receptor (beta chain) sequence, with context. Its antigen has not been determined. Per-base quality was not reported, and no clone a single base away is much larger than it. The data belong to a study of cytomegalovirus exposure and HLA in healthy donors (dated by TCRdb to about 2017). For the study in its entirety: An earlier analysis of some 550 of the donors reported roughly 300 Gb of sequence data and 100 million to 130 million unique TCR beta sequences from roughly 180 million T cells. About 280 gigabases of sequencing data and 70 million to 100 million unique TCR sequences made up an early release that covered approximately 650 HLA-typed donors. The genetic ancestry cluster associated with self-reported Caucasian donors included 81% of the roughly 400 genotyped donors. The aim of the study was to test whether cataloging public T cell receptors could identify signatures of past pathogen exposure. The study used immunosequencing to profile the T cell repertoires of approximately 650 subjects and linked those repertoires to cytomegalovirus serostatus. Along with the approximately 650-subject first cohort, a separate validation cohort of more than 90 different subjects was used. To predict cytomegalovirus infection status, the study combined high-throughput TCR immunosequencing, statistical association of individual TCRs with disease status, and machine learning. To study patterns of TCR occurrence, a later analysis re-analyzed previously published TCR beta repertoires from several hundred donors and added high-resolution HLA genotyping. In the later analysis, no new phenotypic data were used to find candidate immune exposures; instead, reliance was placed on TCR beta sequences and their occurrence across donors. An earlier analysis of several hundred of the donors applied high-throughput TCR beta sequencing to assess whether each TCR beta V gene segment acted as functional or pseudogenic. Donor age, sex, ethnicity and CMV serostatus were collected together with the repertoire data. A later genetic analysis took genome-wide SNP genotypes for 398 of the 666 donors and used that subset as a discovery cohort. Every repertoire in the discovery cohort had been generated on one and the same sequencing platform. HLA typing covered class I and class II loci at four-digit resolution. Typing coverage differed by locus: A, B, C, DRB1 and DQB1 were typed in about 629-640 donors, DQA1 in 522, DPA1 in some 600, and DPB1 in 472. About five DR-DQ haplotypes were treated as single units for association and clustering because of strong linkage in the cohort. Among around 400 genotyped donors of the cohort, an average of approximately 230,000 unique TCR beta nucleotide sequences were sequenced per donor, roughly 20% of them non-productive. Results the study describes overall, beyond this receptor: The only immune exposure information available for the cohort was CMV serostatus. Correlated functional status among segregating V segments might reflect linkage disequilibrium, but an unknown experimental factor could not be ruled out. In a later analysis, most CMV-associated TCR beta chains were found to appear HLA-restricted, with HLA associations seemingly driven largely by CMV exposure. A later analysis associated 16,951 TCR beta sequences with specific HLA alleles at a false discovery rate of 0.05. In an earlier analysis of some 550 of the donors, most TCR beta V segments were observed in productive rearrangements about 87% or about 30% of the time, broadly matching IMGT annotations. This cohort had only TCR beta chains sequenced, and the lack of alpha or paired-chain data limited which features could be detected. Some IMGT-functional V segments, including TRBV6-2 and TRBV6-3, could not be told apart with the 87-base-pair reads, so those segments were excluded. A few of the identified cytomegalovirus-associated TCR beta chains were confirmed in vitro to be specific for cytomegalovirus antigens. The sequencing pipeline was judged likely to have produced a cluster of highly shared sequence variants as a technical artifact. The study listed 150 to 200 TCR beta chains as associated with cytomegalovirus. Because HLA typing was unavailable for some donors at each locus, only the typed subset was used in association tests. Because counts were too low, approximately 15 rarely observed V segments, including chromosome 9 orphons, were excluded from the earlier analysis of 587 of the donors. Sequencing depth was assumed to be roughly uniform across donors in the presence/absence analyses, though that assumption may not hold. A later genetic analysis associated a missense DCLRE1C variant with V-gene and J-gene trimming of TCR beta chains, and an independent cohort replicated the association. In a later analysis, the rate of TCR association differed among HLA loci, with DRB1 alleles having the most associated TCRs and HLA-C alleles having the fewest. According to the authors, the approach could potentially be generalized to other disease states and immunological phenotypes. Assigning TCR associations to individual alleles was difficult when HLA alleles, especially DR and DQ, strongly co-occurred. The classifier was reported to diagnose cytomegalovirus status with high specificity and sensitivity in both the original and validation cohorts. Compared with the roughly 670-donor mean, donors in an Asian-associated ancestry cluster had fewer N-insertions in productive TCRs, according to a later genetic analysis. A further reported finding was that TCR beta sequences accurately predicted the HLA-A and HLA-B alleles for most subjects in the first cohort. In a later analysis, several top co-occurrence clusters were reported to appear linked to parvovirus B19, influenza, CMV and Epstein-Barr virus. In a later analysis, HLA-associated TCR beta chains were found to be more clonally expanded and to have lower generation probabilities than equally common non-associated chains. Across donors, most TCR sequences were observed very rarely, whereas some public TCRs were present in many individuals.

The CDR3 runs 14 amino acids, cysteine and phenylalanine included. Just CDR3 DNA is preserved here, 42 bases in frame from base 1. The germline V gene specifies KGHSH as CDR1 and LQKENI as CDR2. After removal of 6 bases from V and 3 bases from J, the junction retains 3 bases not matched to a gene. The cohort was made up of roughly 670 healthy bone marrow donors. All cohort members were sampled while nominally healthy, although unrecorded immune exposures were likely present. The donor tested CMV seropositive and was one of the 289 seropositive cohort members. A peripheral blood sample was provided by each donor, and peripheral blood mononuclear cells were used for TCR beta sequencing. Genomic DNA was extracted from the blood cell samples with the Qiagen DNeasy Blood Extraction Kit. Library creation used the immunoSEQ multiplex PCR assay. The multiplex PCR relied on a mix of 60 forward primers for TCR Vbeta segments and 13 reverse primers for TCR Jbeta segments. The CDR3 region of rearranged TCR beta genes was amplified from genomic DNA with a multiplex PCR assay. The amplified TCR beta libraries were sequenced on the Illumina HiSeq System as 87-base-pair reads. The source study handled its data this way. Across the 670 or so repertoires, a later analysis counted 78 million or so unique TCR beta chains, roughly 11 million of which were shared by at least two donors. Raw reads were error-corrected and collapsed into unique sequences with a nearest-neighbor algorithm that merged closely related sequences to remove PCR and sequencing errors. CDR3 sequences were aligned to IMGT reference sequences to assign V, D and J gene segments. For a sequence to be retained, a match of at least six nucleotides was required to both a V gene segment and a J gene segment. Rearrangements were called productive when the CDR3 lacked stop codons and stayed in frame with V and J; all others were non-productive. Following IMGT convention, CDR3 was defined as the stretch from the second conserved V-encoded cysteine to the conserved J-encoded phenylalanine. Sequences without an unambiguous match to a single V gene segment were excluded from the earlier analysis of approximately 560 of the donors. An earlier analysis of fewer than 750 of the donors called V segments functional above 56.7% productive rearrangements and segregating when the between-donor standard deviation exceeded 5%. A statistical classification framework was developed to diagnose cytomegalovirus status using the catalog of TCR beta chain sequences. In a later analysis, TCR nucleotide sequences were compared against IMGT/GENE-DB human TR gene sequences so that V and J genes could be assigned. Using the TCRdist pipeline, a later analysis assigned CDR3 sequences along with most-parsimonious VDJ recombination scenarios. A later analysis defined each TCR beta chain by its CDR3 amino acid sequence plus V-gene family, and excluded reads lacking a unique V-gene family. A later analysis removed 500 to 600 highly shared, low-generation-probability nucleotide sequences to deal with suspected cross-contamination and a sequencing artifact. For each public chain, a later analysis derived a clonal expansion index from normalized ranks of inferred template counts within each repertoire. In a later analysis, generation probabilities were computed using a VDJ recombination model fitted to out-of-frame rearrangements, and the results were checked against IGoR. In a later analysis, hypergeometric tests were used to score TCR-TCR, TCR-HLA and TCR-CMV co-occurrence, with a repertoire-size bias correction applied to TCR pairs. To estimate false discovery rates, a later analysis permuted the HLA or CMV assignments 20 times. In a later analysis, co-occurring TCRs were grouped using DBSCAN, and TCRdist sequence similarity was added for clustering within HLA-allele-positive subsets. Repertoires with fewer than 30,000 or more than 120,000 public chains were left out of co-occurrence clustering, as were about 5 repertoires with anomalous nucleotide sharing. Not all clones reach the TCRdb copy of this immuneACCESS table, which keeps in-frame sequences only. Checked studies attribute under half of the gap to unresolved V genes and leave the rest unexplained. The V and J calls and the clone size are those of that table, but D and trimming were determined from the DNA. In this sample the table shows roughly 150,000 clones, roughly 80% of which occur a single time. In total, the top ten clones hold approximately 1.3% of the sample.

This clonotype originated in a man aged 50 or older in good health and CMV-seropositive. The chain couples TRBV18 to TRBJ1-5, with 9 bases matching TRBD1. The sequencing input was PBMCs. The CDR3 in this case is CASSGQGYNQPQHF. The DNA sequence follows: TGTGCCAGCTCGGGACAGGGTTACAATCAGCCCCAGCATTTT.